The source of this T cell receptor beta chain is a study of PD-1 blockade in classical Hodgkin lymphoma. For the study at large: It was nivolumab at 3 mg/kg, given intravenously every 2 weeks, that patients received. Whole-study findings and limits: Reported baseline diversity: healthy donors highest, relapsed/refractory patients lowest. Whoever responded completely had baseline diversity much like that seen in newly diagnosed patients.

Comments on this clone: The target antigen is unknown.

The CDR3 runs to 16 residues. Germline CDR1 and CDR2: SGHDN and FVKESK. V was clipped by 3 bases and J by 5 bases, with 19 bases between them. The protocol was immunoSEQ multiplex PCR, while the TCRdb copy is restricted to in-frame clones and leaves out a portion. Among roughly 25,000 clones listed, around three quarters were seen once. Time point given: cycle 4 day 1 (C4D1), after 6 weeks of nivolumab. Autologous stem cell transplantation was followed by relapse in every patient, and brentuximab vedotin exposure varied. The origin of this receptor is a human donor with classical Hodgkin lymphoma. The chain links TRBV14 to TRBJ2-5, with D perhaps TRBD1 (6 bases). Source: peripheral blood mononuclear cells (PBMCs), taken before the fourth cycle of nivolumab. The CDR3 here is CASSHGSRGALETQYF. The CDR3 nucleotides read TGTGCCAGCAGCCACGGTTCCAGGGGTGCATTGGAGACCCAGTACTTC.